This is a list of T cell receptor beta chains from one sample in a study of cytomegalovirus exposure and HLA in healthy donors. Libraries were prepared by immunoSEQ multiplex PCR; TCRdb keeps only in-frame clonotypes and omits some of them. The sample contains 150,000 to 200,000 clones, about four fifths of which appear only once. Sequences were obtained from PBMCs. These receptors came from a woman in her twenties or thirties in good health and CMV-seropositive. CDR3s leave out the opening cysteine and the closing phenylalanine or tryptophan. Clone size is given for some rows only: seen once, a few or many times, or a class if the clone is expanded.

clone_size: NA
v_call: TRBV9
j_call: TRBJ1-3
cdr3_aa: ASSAQTGAISGNTIY

clone_size: NA
v_call: TRBV28
j_call: TRBJ2-7
cdr3_aa: ASSLSRGRDEQY

clone_size: NA
v_call: TRBV7-9
j_call: TRBJ2-3
cdr3_aa: ASPGKRGGTDTQY

clone_size: NA
v_call: TRBV5-1
j_call: TRBJ2-1
cdr3_aa: ASSPRASSYNEQF

clone_size: NA
v_call: TRBV5-4
j_call: TRBJ2-3
cdr3_aa: ASSLKGADTQY

clone_size: NA
v_call: TRBV5-8
j_call: TRBJ2-7
cdr3_aa: ASSFMAGGPIIRYEQY

clone_size: NA
v_call: TRBV5-1
j_call: TRBJ2-7
cdr3_aa: ASRSDRVGEQY

clone_size: NA
v_call: TRBV18
j_call: TRBJ2-1
cdr3_aa: ASSTLAGGSSSYNEQF

clone_size: once
v_call: TRBV4-2
j_call: TRBJ1-2
cdr3_aa: ASSQEREGYT

clone_size: NA
v_call: TRBV6-5
j_call: TRBJ2-1
cdr3_aa: ASSGTLNNEQF

clone_size: NA
v_call: TRBV19
j_call: TRBJ1-2
cdr3_aa: ASSGGGALNYGYT

clone_size: NA
v_call: TRBV2
j_call: TRBJ1-5
cdr3_aa: ASSDRSSNQPQH

clone_size: few
v_call: TRBV5-1
j_call: TRBJ1-5
cdr3_aa: ASSWGTGPYQPQH

clone_size: NA
v_call: TRBV10-2
j_call: TRBJ2-1
cdr3_aa: ASSDPDWGQSYNEQF

clone_size: few
v_call: TRBV9
j_call: TRBJ1-2
cdr3_aa: ASSPRGTGYGYT

clone_size: NA
v_call: TRBV9
j_call: TRBJ2-7
cdr3_aa: ASSVTDRLYEQY

clone_size: NA
v_call: TRBV5-6
j_call: TRBJ2-6
cdr3_aa: ASRDLSGSGANVLT

clone_size: few
v_call: TRBV13
j_call: TRBJ1-3
cdr3_aa: ASSSDRERFNSGNTIY

clone_size: NA
v_call: TRBV5-4
j_call: TRBJ2-2
cdr3_aa: ASSLVQTGELF

clone_size: NA
v_call: TRBV9
j_call: TRBJ1-4
cdr3_aa: ASSAGQMATNEKLF

clone_size: NA
v_call: TRBV4-3
j_call: TRBJ1-3
cdr3_aa: ASSQEAQGFAGNTIY

clone_size: NA
v_call: TRBV4-1
j_call: TRBJ2-2
cdr3_aa: ASSQDLGGPAGELF

clone_size: NA
v_call: TRBV7-2
j_call: TRBJ2-7
cdr3_aa: ASSLDASGGLSYEQY

clone_size: NA
v_call: TRBV29-1
j_call: TRBJ2-4
cdr3_aa: SVAGTGIDIQY

clone_size: NA
v_call: TRBV15
j_call: TRBJ2-7
cdr3_aa: APGNEQY

clone_size: once
v_call: TRBV28
j_call: TRBJ1-4
cdr3_aa: ASGAGALNEKLF

clone_size: NA
v_call: TRBV7-9
j_call: TRBJ2-6
cdr3_aa: ASNLAGRLSGANVLT

clone_size: NA
v_call: TRBV10-2
j_call: TRBJ2-7
cdr3_aa: ASSPVGGQASLTEYEQY

clone_size: NA
v_call: TRBV5-1
j_call: TRBJ2-7
cdr3_aa: ASSPTGVVSYEQY

clone_size: NA
v_call: TRBV6-5
j_call: TRBJ2-2
cdr3_aa: ASRWTGTGELF

clone_size: NA
v_call: TRBV11-2
j_call: NA
cdr3_aa: ASSSQQGRSAEQY

clone_size: NA
v_call: TRBV19
j_call: TRBJ2-2
cdr3_aa: ASSLTSGTGELF

clone_size: NA
v_call: TRBV6-5
j_call: TRBJ2-7
cdr3_aa: ASRPLAGGYEQY

clone_size: NA
v_call: TRBV5-1
j_call: TRBJ1-1
cdr3_aa: ASRGGGAEAF

clone_size: NA
v_call: TRBV19
j_call: TRBJ1-2
cdr3_aa: ASSTRQGRYGYT

clone_size: few
v_call: TRBV6-5
j_call: TRBJ1-1
cdr3_aa: ASSYGGTEAF

clone_size: NA
v_call: TRBV28
j_call: TRBJ2-7
cdr3_aa: ASSLRQVGYEQY

clone_size: few
v_call: TRBV25-1
j_call: TRBJ2-5
cdr3_aa: ASTPGGSETQY

clone_size: few
v_call: TRBV4-1
j_call: TRBJ1-2
cdr3_aa: ASSQGVRHYGYT

clone_size: few
v_call: TRBV11-2
j_call: TRBJ1-2
cdr3_aa: ASSLGRGYYGYT

clone_size: NA
v_call: TRBV15
j_call: TRBJ1-2
cdr3_aa: ATSGRNGEGIYGYT

clone_size: NA
v_call: TRBV19
j_call: TRBJ2-1
cdr3_aa: ASRQGTGNEQF

clone_size: NA
v_call: TRBV15
j_call: TRBJ2-3
cdr3_aa: ATSSRQGTDTQY

clone_size: NA
v_call: TRBV5-1
j_call: NA
cdr3_aa: ASSLGDQGYHEQY